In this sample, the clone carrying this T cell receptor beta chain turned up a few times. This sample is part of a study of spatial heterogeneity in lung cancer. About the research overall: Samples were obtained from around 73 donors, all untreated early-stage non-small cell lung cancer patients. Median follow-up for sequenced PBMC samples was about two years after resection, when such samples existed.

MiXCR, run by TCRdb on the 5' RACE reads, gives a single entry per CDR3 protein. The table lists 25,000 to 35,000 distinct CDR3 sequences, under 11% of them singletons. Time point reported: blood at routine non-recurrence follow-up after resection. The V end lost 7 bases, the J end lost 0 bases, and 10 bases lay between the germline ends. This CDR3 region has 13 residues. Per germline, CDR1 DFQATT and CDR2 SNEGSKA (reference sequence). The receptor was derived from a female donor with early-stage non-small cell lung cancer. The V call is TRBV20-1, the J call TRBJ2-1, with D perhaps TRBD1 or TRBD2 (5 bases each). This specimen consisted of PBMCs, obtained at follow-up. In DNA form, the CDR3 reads TGCAGTGTCGAGGGGCGCTCCTACAATGAGCAGTTCTTC. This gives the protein CSVEGRSYNEQFF.